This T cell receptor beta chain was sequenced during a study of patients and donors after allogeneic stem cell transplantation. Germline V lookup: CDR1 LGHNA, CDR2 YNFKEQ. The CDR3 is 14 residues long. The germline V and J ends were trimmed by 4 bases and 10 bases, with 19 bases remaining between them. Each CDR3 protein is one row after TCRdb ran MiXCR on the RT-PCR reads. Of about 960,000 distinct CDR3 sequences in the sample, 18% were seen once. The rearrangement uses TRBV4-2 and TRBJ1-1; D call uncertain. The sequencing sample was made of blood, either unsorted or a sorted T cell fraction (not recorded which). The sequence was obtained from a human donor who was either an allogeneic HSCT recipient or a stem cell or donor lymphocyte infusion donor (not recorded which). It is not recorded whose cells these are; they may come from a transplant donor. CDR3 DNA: TGTGCCAGCAGCCCGGTTAAGTCTTCTGCGTCAGCTTTCTTT. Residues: CASSPVKSSASAFF.